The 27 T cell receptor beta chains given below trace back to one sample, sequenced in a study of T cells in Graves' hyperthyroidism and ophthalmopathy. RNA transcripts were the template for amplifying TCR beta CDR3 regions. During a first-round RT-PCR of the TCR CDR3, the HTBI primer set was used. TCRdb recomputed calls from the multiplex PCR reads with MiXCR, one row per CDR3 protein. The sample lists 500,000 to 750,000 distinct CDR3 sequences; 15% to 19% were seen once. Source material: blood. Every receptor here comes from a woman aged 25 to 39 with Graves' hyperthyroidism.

In DNA form, the CDR3 reads TGCAGCGTTGAAAGCCCGGGACAAGACAACTACGAGCAGTACTTC. Translation: CSVESPGQDNYEQYF. The chain recombines TRBV29-1 with TRBJ2-7, with D perhaps TRBD1 (6 bases). Germline CDR1 reads SQVTM; CDR2 reads ANQGSEA. The CDR3 spans 15 residues. V lost 2 bases, J lost 3 bases, and 17 bases lay in between.

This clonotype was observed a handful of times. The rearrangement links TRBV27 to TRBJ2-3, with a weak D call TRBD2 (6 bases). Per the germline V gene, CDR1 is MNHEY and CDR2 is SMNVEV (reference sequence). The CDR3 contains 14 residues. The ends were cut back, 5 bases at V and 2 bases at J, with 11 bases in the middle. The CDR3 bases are TGTGCCAGCAGTCGGGGGAGGCTCACAGATACGCAGTATTTT. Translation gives CASSRGRLTDTQYF.

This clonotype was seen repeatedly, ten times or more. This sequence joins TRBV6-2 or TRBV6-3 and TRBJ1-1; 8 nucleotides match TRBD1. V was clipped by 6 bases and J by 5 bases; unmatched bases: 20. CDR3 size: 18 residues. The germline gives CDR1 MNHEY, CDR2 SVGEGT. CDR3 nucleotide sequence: TGTGCCAGCAGCAAATTCCTGACAGGGGCGACGGGAGGGACTGAAGCTTTCTTT. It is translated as CASSKFLTGATGGTEAFF.

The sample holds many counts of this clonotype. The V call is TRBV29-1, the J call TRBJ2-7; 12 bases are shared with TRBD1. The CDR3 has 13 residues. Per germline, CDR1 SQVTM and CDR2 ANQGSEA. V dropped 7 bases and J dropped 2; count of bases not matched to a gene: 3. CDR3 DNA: TGCAGCGGGGGACAGGGGGCCACCTACGAGCAGTACTTC. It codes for CSGGQGATYEQYF.

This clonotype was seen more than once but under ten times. The CDR3 loop reads CASSKGGGSLGNEQFF. The CDR3 DNA reads as TGTGCCAGCAGCAAAGGGGGCGGCTCCCTAGGTAATGAGCAGTTCTTC. The J gene is TRBJ2-1, the V gene TRBV7-3, with 7 bases aligning to TRBD1. V was clipped by 5 bases and J by 7 bases; unmatched bases: 14. Germline loops: CDR1 SGHTA, CDR2 FQGTGA. The CDR3 is 16 amino acids.

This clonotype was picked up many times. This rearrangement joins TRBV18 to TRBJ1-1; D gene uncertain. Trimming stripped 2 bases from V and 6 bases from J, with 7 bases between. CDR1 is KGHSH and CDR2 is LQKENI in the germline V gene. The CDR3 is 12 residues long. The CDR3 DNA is TGTGCCAGCTCACCAGGGAATTCTGAAGCTTTCTTT. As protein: CASSPGNSEAFF.

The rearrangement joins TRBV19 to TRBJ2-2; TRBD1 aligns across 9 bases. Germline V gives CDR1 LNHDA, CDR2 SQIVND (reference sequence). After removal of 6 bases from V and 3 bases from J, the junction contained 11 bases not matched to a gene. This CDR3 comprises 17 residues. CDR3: CASSNLRRTGDTGELFF. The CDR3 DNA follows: TGTGCCAGTAGCAATCTCCGGAGGACAGGGGACACCGGGGAGCTGTTTTTT.

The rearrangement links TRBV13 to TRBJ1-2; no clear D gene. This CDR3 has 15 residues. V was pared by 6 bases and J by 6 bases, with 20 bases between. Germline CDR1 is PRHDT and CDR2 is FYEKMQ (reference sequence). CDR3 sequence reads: CASRRTPGPKHGYTF. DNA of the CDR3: TGTGCCAGCAGGCGTACACCGGGCCCCAAGCATGGCTACACCTTC.

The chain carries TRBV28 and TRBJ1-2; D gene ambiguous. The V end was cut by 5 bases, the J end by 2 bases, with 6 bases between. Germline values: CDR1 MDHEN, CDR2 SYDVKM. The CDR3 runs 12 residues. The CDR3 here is CASSRRNYGYTF. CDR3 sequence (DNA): TGTGCCAGCAGTCGAAGGAACTATGGCTACACCTTC.

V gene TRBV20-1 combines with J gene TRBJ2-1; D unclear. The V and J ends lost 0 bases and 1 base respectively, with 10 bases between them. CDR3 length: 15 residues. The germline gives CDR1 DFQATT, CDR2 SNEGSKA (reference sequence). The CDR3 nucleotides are TGCAGTGCTAGAGATCGCAGGATTTCCTACAATGAGCAGTTCTTC. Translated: CSARDRRISYNEQFF.

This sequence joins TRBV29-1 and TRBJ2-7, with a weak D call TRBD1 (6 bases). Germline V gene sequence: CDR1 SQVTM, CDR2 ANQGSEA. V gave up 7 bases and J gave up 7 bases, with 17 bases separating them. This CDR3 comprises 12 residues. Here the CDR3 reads CSGLTRGREQYF. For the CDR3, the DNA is TGCAGCGGTTTAACCAGGGGACGGGAGCAGTACTTC.

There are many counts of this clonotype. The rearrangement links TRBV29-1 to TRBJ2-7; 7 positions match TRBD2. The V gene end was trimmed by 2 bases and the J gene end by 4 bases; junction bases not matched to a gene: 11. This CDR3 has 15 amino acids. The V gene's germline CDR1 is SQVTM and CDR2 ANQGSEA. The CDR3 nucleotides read TGCAGCGTTGAAACGGTCGTGGGAGGGGATTACGAGCAGTACTTC. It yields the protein CSVETVVGGDYEQYF.

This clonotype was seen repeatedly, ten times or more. The CDR3 reads CSAKPSGREQFF. The CDR3 nucleotides read TGCAGTGCTAAGCCTAGCGGGAGGGAGCAGTTCTTC. V usage is TRBV20-1 and J usage is TRBJ2-1, with 11 bases fitting TRBD2. The CDR3 sequence is 12 residues long. Trimming cost V 4 bases and J 10 bases; bases outside gene matches: 3. Germline CDR1 and CDR2: DFQATT and SNEGSKA (reference sequence).

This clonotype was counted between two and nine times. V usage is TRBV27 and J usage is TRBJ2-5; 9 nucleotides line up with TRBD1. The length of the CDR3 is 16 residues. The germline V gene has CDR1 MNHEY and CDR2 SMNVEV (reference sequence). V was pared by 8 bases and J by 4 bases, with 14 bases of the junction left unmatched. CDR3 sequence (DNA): TGTGCCAGCGGCAGACACAGGGGGCCAGGGGTAGAGACCCAGTACTTC. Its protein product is CASGRHRGPGVETQYF.

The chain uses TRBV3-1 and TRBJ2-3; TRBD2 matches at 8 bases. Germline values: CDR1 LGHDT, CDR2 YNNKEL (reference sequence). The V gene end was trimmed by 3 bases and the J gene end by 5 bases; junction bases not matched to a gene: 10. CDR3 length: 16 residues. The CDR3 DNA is TGTGCCAGCAGCCAGGGTAGCGGGATTAGCGGAGATACGCAGTATTTT. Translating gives CASSQGSGISGDTQYF.

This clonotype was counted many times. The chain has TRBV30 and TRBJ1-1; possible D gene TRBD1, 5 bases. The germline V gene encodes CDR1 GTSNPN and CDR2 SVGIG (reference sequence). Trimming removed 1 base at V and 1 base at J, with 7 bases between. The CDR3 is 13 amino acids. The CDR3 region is CAWSAQANTEAFF. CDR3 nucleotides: TGTGCCTGGAGTGCACAGGCGAACACTGAAGCTTTCTTT.

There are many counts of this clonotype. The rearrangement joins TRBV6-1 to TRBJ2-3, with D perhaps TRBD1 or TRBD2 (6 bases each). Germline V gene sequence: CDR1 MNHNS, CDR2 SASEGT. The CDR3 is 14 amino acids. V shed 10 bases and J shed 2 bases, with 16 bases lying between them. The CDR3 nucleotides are TGTGCCATCAGAGGGGGGCTAAACACAGATACGCAGTATTTT. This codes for CAIRGGLNTDTQYF.

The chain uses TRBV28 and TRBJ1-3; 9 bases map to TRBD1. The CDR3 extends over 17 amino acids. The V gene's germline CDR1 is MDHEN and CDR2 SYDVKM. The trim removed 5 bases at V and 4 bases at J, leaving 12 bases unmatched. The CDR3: CASSPGTGTGLGNTIYF. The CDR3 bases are TGTGCCAGCAGTCCAGGAACCGGGACAGGGTTAGGAAACACCATATATTTT. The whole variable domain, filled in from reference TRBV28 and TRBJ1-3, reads DVKVTQSSRYLVKRTGEKVFLECVQDMDHENMFWYRQDPGLGLRLIYFSYDVKMKEKGDIPEGYSVSREKKERFSLILESASTNQTSMYLCASSPGTGTGLGNTIYFGEGSWLTVV.

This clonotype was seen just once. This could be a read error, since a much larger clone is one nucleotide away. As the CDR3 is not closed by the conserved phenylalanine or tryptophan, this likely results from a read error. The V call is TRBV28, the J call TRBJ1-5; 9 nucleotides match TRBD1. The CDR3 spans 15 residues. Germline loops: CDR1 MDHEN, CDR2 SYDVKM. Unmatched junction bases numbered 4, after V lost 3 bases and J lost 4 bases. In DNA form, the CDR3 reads TGTGCCAGCAGTTTCACAGGGGGCACAAATCAGCCCCAGCATTCT. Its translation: CASSFTGGTNQPQHS.

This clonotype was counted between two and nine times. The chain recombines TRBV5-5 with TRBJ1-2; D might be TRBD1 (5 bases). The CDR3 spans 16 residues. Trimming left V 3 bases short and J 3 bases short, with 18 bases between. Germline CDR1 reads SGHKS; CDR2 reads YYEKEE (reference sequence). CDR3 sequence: CASSSPRQSPYYGYTF. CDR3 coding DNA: TGTGCCAGCAGCTCCCCTCGACAGTCTCCGTACTATGGCTACACCTTC.

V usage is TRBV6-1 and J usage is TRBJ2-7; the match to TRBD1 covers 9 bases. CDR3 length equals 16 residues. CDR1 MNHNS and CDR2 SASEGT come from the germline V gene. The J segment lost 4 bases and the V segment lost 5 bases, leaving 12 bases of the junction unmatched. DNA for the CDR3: TGTGCCAGCAGTCCACTGACCGGGACAGGGACTTACGAGCAGTACTTC. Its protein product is CASSPLTGTGTYEQYF.

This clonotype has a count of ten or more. CDR3 in DNA: TGCGCCAGCAGCTTATCGGGGGTCAACACTGAAGCTTTCTTT. It is translated as CASSLSGVNTEAFF. The chain joins TRBV5-1 to TRBJ1-1; maybe TRBD1 (5 bases). Trimming removed 2 bases at V and 2 bases at J, with 10 bases between. Germline CDR1 is SGHRS and CDR2 is YFSETQ. The CDR3 loop spans 14 amino acids.

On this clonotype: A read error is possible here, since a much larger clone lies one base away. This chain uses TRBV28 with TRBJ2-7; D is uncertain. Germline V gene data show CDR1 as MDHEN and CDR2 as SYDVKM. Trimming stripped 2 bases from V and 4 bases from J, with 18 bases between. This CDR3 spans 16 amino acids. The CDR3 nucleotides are TGTGCCAGCAGTTTAGGATCGGCGCGGATCTTATACGAGCAGTACTTC. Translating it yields CASSLGSARILYEQYF.

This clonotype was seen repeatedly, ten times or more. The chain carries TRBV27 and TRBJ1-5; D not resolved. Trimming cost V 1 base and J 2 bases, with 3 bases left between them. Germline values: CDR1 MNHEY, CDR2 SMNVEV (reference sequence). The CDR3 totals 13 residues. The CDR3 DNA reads TGTGCCAGCAGTTTATTTCGCAATCAGCCCCAGCATTTT. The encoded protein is CASSLFRNQPQHF.

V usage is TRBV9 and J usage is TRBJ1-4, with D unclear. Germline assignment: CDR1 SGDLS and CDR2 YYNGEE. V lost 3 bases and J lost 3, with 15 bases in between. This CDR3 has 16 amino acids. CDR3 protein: CASSESAGHSNEKLFF. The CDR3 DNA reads TGTGCCAGCAGCGAGTCTGCGGGCCACTCTAATGAAAAACTGTTTTTT.

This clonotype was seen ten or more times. DNA of the CDR3: TGTGCCAGCAGGATTGGGGGGAGCTCCTACAATGAGCAGTTCTTC. This sequence encodes CASRIGGSSYNEQFF. The V call is TRBV27, the J call TRBJ2-1; a possible D gene is TRBD2 (6 bases). Germline V gene lookup returns CDR1 MNHEY and CDR2 SMNVEV (reference sequence). The CDR3 has 15 residues. Trimming cost V 6 bases and J 0 bases, with 12 bases left between them.

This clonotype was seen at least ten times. In nucleotides, the CDR3 is TGTGCCAGCAGGATTAGCGGGAGGGCTCCCTACGAGCAGTACTTC. This sequence encodes CASRISGRAPYEQYF. The chain recombines TRBV12-3 or TRBV12-4 with TRBJ2-7; TRBD2 aligns across 11 bases. The V and J ends lost 6 bases and 2 bases, in that order; junction bases with no gene match: 6. The CDR3 totals 15 residues.